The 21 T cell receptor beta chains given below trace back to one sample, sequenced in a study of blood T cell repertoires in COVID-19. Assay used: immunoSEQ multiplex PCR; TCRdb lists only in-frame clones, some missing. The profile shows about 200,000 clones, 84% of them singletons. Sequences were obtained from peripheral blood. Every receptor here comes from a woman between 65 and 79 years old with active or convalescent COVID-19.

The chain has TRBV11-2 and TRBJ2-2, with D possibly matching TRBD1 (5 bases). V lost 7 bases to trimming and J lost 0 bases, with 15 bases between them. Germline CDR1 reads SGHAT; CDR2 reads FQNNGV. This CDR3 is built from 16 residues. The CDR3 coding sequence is TGTGCCAGCACCCGTCGGACAACGACGAACACCGGGGAGCTGTTTTTT. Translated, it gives CASTRRTTTNTGELFF.

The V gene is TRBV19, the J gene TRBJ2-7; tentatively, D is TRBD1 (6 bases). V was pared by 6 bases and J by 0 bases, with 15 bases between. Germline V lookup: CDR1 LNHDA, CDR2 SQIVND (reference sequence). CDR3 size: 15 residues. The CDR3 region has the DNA TGTGCCAGTAGCCCGGACAGAGTGAGCTCCTACGAGCAGTACTTC. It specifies CASSPDRVSSYEQYF. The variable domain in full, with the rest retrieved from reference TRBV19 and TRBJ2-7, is DGGITQSPKYLFRKEGQNVTLSCEQNLNHDAMYWYRQDPGQGLRLIYYSQIVNDFQKGDIAEGYSVSREKKESFPLTVTSAQKNPTAFYLCASSPDRVSSYEQYFGPGTRLTVT.

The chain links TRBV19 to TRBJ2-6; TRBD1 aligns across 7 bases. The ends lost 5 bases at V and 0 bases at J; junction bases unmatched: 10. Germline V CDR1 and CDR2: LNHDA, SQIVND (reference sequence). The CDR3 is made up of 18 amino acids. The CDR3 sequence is CASSVRDSKSSGANVLTF. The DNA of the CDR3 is TGTGCCAGTAGTGTCCGGGACAGTAAGAGCTCTGGGGCCAACGTCCTGACTTTC.

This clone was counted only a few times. The DNA for the CDR3 is TGTGCCAGCAGCCTGGGACAGGGGGACAATGAGCAGTTCTTC. This translates into CASSLGQGDNEQFF. The chain has TRBV7-2 and TRBJ2-1, with TRBD1 matching 11 bases. This CDR3 comprises 14 residues. Germline-derived CDR1 and CDR2 are SGHTA and FQGNSA. J was trimmed by 5 bases and V by 5 bases; bases with no gene match: 2.

CDR3 in DNA: TGTGCCAGTAGTATTGGCAGGGGGAACTATGGCTACACCTTC. This codes for CASSIGRGNYGYTF. The rearrangement joins TRBV19 to TRBJ1-2; 7 bases are a match to TRBD1. The CDR3 is 14 amino acids. Germline assignment: CDR1 LNHDA and CDR2 SQIVND (reference sequence). Losses at the gene ends were 3 bases for V and 2 bases for J; bases not matched to a gene: 3.

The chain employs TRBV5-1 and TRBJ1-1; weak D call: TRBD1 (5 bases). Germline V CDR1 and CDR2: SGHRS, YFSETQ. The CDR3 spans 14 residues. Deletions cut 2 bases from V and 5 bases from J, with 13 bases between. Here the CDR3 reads CASSLGATETEAFF. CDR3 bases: TGCGCCAGCAGCTTAGGGGCCACGGAAACTGAAGCTTTCTTT.

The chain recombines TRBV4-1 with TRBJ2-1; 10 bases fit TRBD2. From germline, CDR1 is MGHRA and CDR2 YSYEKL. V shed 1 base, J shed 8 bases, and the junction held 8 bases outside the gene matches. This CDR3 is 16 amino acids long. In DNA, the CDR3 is TGCGCCAGCAGCCAAGTCTCTAGCGGGAGTGTGTATGAGCAGTTCTTC. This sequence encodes CASSQVSSGSVYEQFF.

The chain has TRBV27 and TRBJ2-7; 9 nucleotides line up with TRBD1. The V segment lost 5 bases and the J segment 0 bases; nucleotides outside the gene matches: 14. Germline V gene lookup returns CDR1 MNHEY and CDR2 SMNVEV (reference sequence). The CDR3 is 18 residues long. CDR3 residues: CASSVRTGDRVSSYEQYF. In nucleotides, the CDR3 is TGTGCCAGCAGTGTCCGCACCGGGGACAGGGTTAGCTCCTACGAGCAGTACTTC.

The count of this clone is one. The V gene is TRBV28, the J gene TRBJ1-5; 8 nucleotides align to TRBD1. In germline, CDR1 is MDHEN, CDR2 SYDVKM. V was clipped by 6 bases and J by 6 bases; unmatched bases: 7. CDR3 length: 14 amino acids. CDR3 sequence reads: CASRGGQGGQPQHF. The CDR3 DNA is TGTGCCAGCAGGGGCGGACAGGGCGGTCAGCCCCAGCATTTT.

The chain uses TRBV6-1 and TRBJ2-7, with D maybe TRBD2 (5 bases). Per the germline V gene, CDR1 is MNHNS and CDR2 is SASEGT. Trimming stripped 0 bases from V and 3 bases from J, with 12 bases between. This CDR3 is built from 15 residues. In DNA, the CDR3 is TGTGCCAGCAGTGAAGCTGGAGGTCCCGTCTACGAGCAGTACTTC. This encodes CASSEAGGPVYEQYF.

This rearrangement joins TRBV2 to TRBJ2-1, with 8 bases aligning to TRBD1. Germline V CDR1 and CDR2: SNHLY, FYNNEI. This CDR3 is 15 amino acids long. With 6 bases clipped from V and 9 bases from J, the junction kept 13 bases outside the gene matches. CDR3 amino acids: CASRSLDRGIGEQFF. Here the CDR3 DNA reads TGTGCCAGCAGGTCTCTCGACAGGGGTATAGGTGAGCAGTTCTTC. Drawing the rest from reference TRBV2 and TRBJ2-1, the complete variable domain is EPEVTQTPSHQVTQMGQEVILRCVPISNHLYFYWYRQILGQKVEFLVSFYNNEISEKSEIFDDQFSVERPDGSNFTLKIRSTKLEDSAMYFCASRSLDRGIGEQFFGPGTRLTVL.

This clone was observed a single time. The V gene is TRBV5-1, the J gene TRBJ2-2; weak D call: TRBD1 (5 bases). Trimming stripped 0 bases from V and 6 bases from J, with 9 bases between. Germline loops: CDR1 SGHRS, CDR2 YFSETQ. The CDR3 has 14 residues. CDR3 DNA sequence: TGCGCCAGCAGCTTGGAATCAGGGTCCGGGGAGCTGTTTTTT. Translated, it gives CASSLESGSGELFF. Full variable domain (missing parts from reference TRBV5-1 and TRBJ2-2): KAGVTQTPRYLIKTRGQQVTLSCSPISGHRSVSWYQQTPGQGLQFLFEYFSETQRNKGNFPGRFSGRQFSNSRSEMNVSTLELGDSALYLCASSLESGSGELFFGEGSRLTVL.

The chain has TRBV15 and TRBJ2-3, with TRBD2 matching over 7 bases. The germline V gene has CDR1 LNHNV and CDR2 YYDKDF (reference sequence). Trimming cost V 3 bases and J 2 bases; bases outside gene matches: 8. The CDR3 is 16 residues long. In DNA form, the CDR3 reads TGTGCCACCAGCAGTGCTTTCGCGGGAGACACAGATACGCAGTATTTT. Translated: CATSSAFAGDTDTQYF.

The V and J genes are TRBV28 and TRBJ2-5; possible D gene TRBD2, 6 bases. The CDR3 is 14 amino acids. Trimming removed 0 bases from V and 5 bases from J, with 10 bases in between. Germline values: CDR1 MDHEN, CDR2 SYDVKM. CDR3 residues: CASSLWASEETQYF. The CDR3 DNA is TGTGCCAGCAGTTTATGGGCTAGCGAGGAGACCCAGTACTTC.

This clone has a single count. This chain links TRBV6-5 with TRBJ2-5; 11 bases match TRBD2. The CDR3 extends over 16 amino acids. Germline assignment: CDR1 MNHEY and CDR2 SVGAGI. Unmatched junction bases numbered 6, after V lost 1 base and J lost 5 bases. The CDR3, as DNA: TGTGCCAGCAGTTACTACATAGCGGGAGGGGGGGAGACCCAGTACTTC. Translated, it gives CASSYYIAGGGETQYF.

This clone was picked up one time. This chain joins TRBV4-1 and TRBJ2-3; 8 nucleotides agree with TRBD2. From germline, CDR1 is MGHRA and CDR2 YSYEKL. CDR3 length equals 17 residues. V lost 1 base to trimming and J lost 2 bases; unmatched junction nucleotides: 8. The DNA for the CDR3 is TGCGCCAGCAGCCAAGCTGTAACGGGAGGGCCCACAGATACGCAGTATTTT. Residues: CASSQAVTGGPTDTQYF.

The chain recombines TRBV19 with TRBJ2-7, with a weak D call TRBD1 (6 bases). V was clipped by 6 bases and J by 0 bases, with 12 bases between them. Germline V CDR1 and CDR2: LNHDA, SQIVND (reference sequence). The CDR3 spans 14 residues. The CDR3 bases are TGTGCCAGTAGCCCTACAGGGAGCTCCTACGAGCAGTACTTC. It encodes CASSPTGSSYEQYF.

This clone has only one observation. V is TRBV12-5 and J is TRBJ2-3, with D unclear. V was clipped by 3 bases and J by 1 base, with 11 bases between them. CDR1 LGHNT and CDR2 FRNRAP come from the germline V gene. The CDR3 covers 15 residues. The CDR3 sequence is CASGLYGGGTDTQYF. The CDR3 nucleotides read TGTGCTAGTGGTTTATATGGCGGAGGCACAGATACGCAGTATTTT.

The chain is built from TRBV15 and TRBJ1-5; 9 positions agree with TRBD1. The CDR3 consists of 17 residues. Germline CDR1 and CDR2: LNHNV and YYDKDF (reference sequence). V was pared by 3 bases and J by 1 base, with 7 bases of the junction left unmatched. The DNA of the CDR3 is TGTGCCACCAGCAGTCCTTACAGGGGGCTAAGCAATCAGCCCCAGCATTTT. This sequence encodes CATSSPYRGLSNQPQHF.

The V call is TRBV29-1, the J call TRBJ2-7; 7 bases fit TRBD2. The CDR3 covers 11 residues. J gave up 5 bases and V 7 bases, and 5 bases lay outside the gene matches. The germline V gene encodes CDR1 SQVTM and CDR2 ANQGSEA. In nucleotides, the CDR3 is TGCAGCGCTTGGAGCGGGAACGAGCAGTACTTC. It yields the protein CSAWSGNEQYF.

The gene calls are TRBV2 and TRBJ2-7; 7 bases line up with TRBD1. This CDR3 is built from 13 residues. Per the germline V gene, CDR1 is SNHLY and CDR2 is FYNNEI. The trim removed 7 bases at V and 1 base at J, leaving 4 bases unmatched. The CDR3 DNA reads TGTGCCAGCACCTCGGACAGGTCCTACGAGCAGTACTTC. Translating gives CASTSDRSYEQYF.